Below, 22 T cell receptor beta chains from the same sample are listed, as sequenced in a study of blood T cells in healthy people across ages. The use of a sample-barcoded 5' primer and a J-beta primer mix characterized a second PCR of about 6 to 11 cycles. TCRdb reanalysed the 5' RACE reads using MiXCR and keeps one entry per CDR3 protein. The sample yields 850,000 or so distinct CDR3 sequences, more than 25% seen once. The sample was blood. These receptors were taken from a woman over 75 in good health.

This clonotype occurred a few times. Being one base from a much bigger clone, this may be a read error. The chain is built from TRBV20-1 and TRBJ2-6; the D gene is possibly TRBD1 (5 bases). Germline V CDR1 and CDR2: DFQATT, SNEGSKA (reference sequence). The CDR3 is 15 amino acids. CDR3 residues: CSARDRGSGANVRTF. CDR3 DNA sequence: TGCAGTGCTAGAGATCGAGGCTCTGGGGCCAACGTCCGGACTTTC.

V usage is TRBV2 and J usage is TRBJ1-4; no definite D call. Per the germline V gene, CDR1 is SNHLY and CDR2 is FYNNEI. This CDR3 region has 14 residues. Trimming took off 7 bases at V and 3 bases at J, with 12 bases between the two ends. The CDR3 reads CASTEGTPNEKLFF. The DNA for the CDR3 is TGTGCCAGCACCGAGGGTACCCCTAATGAAAAACTGTTTTTT.

This clonotype came up a few times. The rearrangement uses TRBV7-6 and TRBJ1-1; D remains ambiguous. Trimming stripped 7 bases from V and 1 base from J, with 19 bases between. This CDR3 has 16 residues. CDR1 and CDR2 from the germline V gene are SGHVS and FNYEAQ. This CDR3 is CASTRTLHKGNTEAFF. The CDR3 DNA reads as TGTGCCAGCACCCGGACTCTTCATAAGGGGAACACTGAAGCTTTCTTT.

The sample holds many counts of this clonotype. The chain combines TRBV5-5 with TRBJ2-1, with 8 bases matching TRBD2. V trimming: 8 bases; J trimming: 8 bases; junction bases outside the gene matches: 12. Germline V gene data show CDR1 as SGHKS and CDR2 as YYEKEE (reference sequence). The CDR3 has 14 residues. This CDR3 reads CASLRGGIRDEQFF. The CDR3 coding sequence is TGTGCCAGTTTACGGGGGGGGATTAGGGATGAGCAGTTCTTC. The full variable domain, its missing parts supplied by reference TRBV5-5 and TRBJ2-1, is DAGVTQSPTHLIKTRGQQVTLRCSPISGHKSVSWYQQVLGQGPQFIFQYYEKEERGRGNFPDRFSARQFPNYSSELNVNALLLGDSALYLCASLRGGIRDEQFFGPGTRLTVL.

This clonotype was observed at least ten times. The chain joins TRBV6-5 to TRBJ2-3, with 10 positions matching TRBD2. The CDR3 is made up of 16 amino acids. V was clipped by 4 bases and J by 2 bases; unmatched bases: 6. Germline CDR1 MNHEY, CDR2 SVGAGI. DNA for the CDR3: TGTGCCAGCAGTTCATTAGCGGGGGGTTTCACAGATACGCAGTATTTT. It codes for CASSSLAGGFTDTQYF.

This chain connects TRBV30 to TRBJ1-5; D might be TRBD1 (6 bases). V was cut by 4 bases and J by 7 bases, with 17 bases left in between. In germline, CDR1 is GTSNPN, CDR2 SVGIG (reference sequence). This CDR3 has 14 amino acids. The CDR3 sequence: CAWTPGHLSQPQHF. The CDR3 bases are TGTGCCTGGACCCCGGGACACTTGTCCCAGCCCCAGCATTTT.

This clonotype was recorded a few times. The CDR3 DNA follows: TGTGCCACTAAGACAGGGGGAACCGGGGAGCTGTTTTTT. It is translated as CATKTGGTGELFF. V is TRBV24-1 and J is TRBJ2-2, with 9 bases matching TRBD1. After removal of 10 bases from V and 5 bases from J, the junction contained 4 bases not matched to a gene. Germline V lookup: CDR1 KGHDR, CDR2 SFDVKD. The CDR3 sequence is 13 residues long.

This clonotype showed up many times. The chain uses TRBV6-1 and TRBJ2-5; 8 nucleotides agree with TRBD2. V shed 7 bases, J shed 5 bases, and the junction held 9 bases outside the gene matches. The CDR3 covers 14 residues. Germline V gene data show CDR1 as MNHNS and CDR2 as SASEGT. This chain's CDR3 is CASTSGPIGETQYF. The CDR3 DNA reads TGTGCCAGCACTAGCGGGCCCATTGGTGAGACCCAGTACTTC.

This clonotype appeared once. The rearrangement uses TRBV28 and TRBJ2-3; 7 positions agree with TRBD2. V shed 2 bases, J shed 2 bases, and the junction held 7 bases outside the gene matches. This CDR3 contains 16 residues. Germline CDR1 and CDR2: MDHEN and SYDVKM. CDR3 nucleotides: TGTGCCAGCAGTTTAGTTTTGGCGGGAGCCACAGATACGCAGTATTTT. It yields the protein CASSLVLAGATDTQYF.

This clonotype was seen only once. One base away lies a much larger clone, so this may be a sequencing read error. The chain carries TRBV7-8 and TRBJ1-6, with D unresolved. The germline V gene encodes CDR1 SGHVS and CDR2 FQNEAQ. The CDR3 is made up of 17 amino acids. CDR3 amino acids: CTSSPRQDTTQDSPLHF. In nucleotides, the CDR3 is TGTACCAGCAGCCCAAGACAAGACACCACTCAGGATTCACCCCTCCACTTT.

This clonotype was seen ten or more times. The chain carries TRBV20-1 and TRBJ2-1, with TRBD2 matching over 10 bases. Trimming at V came to 3 bases and at J to 6 bases, leaving 8 bases not matched to a gene. This CDR3 has 15 residues. Germline V gene sequence: CDR1 DFQATT, CDR2 SNEGSKA (reference sequence). CDR3 region: CSASPPSGGLNEQFF. Here the CDR3 DNA reads TGCAGTGCTAGCCCCCCTAGCGGGGGCCTCAATGAGCAGTTCTTC.

V gene TRBV7-9 combines with J gene TRBJ1-5; TRBD1 matches at 8 bases. CDR1 and CDR2 (germline): SEHNR, FQNEAQ (reference sequence). J was trimmed by 2 bases and V by 1 base; bases with no gene match: 10. The CDR3 has 18 residues. The CDR3 DNA reads as TGTGCCAGCAGCTTAGGGGAATCCAGGGGGCTTGGCAATCAGCCCCAGCATTTT. Protein product: CASSLGESRGLGNQPQHF.

This clonotype was seen a handful of times. The V and J genes are TRBV4-1 and TRBJ1-3; the D gene is possibly TRBD1 (5 bases). Trimming cost V 1 base and J 1 base, with 20 bases left between them. Per the germline V gene, CDR1 is MGHRA and CDR2 is YSYEKL. The CDR3 extends over 19 amino acids. CDR3 in DNA: TGCGCCAGCAGCCAAGCGATCAGGGCATCCCATCAGTCTGGAAACACCATATATTTT. This codes for CASSQAIRASHQSGNTIYF.

This clonotype showed up many times. The CDR3 is CASSYVTAQETQYF. Written as DNA, the CDR3 is TGTGCCAGCAGTTATGTGACAGCTCAAGAGACCCAGTACTTC. The chain couples TRBV6-2 or TRBV6-3 to TRBJ2-5, with a weak D call TRBD1 (5 bases). In germline, CDR1 is MNHEY, CDR2 SVGEGT. V lost 3 bases and J 2 bases, leaving 10 bases between the germline ends. This CDR3 is built from 14 residues.

A remark on this clonotype: At one end the junction does not follow the germline gene, possibly because of a read error. The J gene is TRBJ2-3, the V gene TRBV27; weak D call: TRBD1 (6 bases). Germline V gene data show CDR1 as MNHEY and CDR2 as SMNVEV (reference sequence). The CDR3 totals 16 residues. The CDR3 spells CASSLRGQISTDAQYF. The CDR3 DNA reads as TGTGCCAGCAGTTTAAGAGGACAGATAAGCACAGATGCGCAGTATTTT.

A word on this clonotype: This may come from a read error, since a much larger clone is one base off. V is TRBV9 and J is TRBJ2-6; no clear D. The germline gives CDR1 SGDLS, CDR2 YYNGEE. The CDR3 is made up of 16 amino acids. V shed 4 bases and J shed 2 bases, with 13 bases lying between them. The CDR3 protein is CASSPQPAAGANVLTF. The CDR3 DNA reads TGTGCCAGCAGCCCCCAGCCCGCTGCTGGGGCCAACGTCCTGACTTTC. The whole variable domain, filled in from reference TRBV9 and TRBJ2-6, reads DSGVTQTPKHLITATGQRVTLRCSPRSGDLSVYWYQQSLDQGLQFLIQYYNGEERAKGNILERFSAQQFPDLHSELNLSSLELGDSALYFCASSPQPAAGANVLTFGAGSRLTVL.

This clonotype came up many times. The gene calls are TRBV6-5 and TRBJ2-4; D unresolved. V shed 0 bases and J shed 9 bases, with 9 bases lying between them. This CDR3 is built from 13 residues. Looked up from germline, CDR1 is MNHEY and CDR2 is SVGAGI. The CDR3 reads CASSYSTETIQYF. The CDR3 region has the DNA TGTGCCAGCAGTTACTCCACTGAAACCATTCAGTACTTC.

Many counts were recorded for this clonotype. The chain is built from TRBV27 and TRBJ1-2; TRBD1 aligns across 8 bases. This CDR3 contains 14 residues. After removal of 5 bases from V and 7 bases from J, the junction contained 9 bases not matched to a gene. Germline lookup yields CDR1 MNHEY and CDR2 SMNVEV (reference sequence). The CDR3 loop reads CASSKGDRMGGYTF. The CDR3 nucleotides are TGTGCCAGCAGTAAAGGGGACAGGATGGGTGGCTACACCTTC.

This clonotype was observed a handful of times. This may stem from a read error, because a much larger clone lies one nucleotide away. This chain joins TRBV10-1 and TRBJ2-3; TRBD2 matches 7 bases. CDR1 and CDR2 (germline): WNHNN, SYGVQD (reference sequence). The CDR3 sequence is 14 residues long. Here the CDR3 DNA reads TGCGCCAGCAGGGAGTCTCGCGGGGGAGATACGCAGTATTTT. It codes for CASRESRGGDTQYF.

The chain has TRBV6-4 and TRBJ2-7; D call uncertain. Trimming took 0 bases from V and 0 from J, leaving 12 bases between them. This CDR3 region has 16 residues. Germline V CDR1 and CDR2: MRHNA, SNTAGT. This CDR3 reads CASSDSRQANSYEQYF. CDR3 coding DNA: TGTGCCAGCAGTGACTCGAGGCAGGCCAACTCCTACGAGCAGTACTTC.

This clonotype was observed a handful of times. This sequence joins TRBV7-2 and TRBJ2-1, with 15 bases identical to TRBD2. The V segment lost 5 bases and the J segment 6 bases; nucleotides outside the gene matches: 5. The CDR3 covers 16 residues. Germline lookup yields CDR1 SGHTA and CDR2 FQGNSA. This chain's CDR3 is CASSRGLAGGGNEQFF. CDR3 DNA sequence: TGTGCCAGCAGCCGAGGACTAGCGGGGGGGGGCAATGAGCAGTTCTTC.

As regards this clonotype: Since a much larger clone is just one base distant, this may be a read error. V is TRBV5-6 and J is TRBJ2-3, with TRBD1 as a possible D gene (5 bases). Between the trimmed V and J ends, which lost 3 bases and 0 bases, there was a span of 14 bases. This CDR3 contains 16 residues. Germline lookup yields CDR1 SGHDT and CDR2 YYEEEE. The CDR3 DNA sequence: TGTGCCAGCAGCTCGATCTCAGGGTATAGCACAGATACGCAGTATTTT. This encodes CASSSISGYSTDTQYF.